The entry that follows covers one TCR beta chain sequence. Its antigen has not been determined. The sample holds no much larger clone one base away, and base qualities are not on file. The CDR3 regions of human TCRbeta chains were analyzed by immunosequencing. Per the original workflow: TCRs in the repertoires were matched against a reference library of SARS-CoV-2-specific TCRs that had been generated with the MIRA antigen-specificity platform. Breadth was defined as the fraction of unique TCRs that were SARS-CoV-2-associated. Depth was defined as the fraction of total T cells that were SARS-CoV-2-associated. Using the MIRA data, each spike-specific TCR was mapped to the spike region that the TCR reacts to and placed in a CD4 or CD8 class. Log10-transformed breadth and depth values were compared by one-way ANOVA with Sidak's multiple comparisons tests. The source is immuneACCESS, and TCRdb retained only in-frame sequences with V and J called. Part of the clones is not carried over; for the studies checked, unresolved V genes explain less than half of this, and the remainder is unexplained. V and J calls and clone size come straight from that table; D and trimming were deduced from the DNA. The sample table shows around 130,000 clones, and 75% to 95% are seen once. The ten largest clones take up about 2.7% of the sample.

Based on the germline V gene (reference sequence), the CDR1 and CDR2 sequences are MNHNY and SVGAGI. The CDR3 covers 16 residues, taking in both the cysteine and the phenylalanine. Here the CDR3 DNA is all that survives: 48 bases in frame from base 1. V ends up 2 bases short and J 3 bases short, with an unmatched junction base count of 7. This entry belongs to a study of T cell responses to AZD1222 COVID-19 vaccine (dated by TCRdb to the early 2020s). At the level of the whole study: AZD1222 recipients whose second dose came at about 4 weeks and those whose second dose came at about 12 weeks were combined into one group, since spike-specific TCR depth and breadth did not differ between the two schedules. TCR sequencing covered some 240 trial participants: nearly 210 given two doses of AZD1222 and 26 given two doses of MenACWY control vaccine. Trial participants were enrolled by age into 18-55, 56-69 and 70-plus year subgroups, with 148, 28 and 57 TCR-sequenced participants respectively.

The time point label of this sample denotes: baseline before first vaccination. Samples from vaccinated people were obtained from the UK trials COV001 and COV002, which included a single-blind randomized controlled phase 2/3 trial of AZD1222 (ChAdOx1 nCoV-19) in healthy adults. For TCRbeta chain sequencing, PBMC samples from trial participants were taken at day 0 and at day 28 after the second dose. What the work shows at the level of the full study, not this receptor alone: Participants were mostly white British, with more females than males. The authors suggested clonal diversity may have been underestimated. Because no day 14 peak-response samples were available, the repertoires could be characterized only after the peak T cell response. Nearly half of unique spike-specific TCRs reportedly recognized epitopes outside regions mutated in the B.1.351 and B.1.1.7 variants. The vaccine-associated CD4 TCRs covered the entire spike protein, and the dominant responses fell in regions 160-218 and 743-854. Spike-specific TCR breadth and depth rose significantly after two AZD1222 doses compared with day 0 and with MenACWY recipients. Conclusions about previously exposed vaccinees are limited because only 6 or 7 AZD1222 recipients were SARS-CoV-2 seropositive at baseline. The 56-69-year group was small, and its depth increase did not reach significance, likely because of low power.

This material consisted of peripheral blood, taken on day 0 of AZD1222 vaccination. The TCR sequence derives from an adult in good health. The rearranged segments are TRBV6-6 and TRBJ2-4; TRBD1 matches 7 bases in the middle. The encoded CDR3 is CASSYPPGGDKNIQYF. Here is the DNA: TGTGCCAGCAGTTACCCCCCAGGGGGAGACAAAAACATTCAGTACTTC.